The next 5 T cell receptor beta chains were all read from a single sample in a study of cytomegalovirus exposure and HLA in healthy donors. This PCR relied on a set of 60 Vbeta primers and 13 Jbeta primers. Measured with immunoSEQ multiplex PCR; TCRdb has only the in-frame clones, and not every one. The repertoire has around 140,000 clones, around three fifths of them found once; the top ten carry 2.4%. Material for sequencing was PBMCs. Receptors were obtained from a woman in her thirties or forties in good health and CMV-seronegative.

The chain joins TRBV5-6 to TRBJ2-7; weak D call: TRBD1 (5 bases). The CDR3 totals 12 residues. Trimming pared 4 bases from V and 7 bases from J, leaving 12 bases between. CDR1 SGHDT and CDR2 YYEEEE come from the germline V gene. The CDR3 is CASSPLAGEQYF. In nucleotides, the CDR3 is TGTGCCAGCAGCCCATTAGCAGGGGAGCAGTACTTC.

This chain links TRBV29-1 with TRBJ2-7; D is perhaps TRBD2 (6 bases). V dropped 0 bases and J dropped 8 bases, with 17 bases sitting between them. Germline CDR1 reads SQVTM; CDR2 reads ANQGSEA. CDR3 length: 14 residues. CDR3 region: CSVEEGGQGVKQYF. DNA of the CDR3: TGCAGCGTTGAAGAGGGAGGCCAGGGCGTAAAGCAGTACTTC.

This chain uses TRBV30 with TRBJ1-1, with D unresolved. The V gene lost 3 bases and the J gene lost 5 bases, with 7 bases spanning the gap. Germline V CDR1 and CDR2: GTSNPN, SVGIG (reference sequence). The CDR3 has 11 residues. DNA of the CDR3: TGTGCCTGGAGGGAGTTGACTGAAGCTTTCTTT. Its protein product is CAWRELTEAFF. Together with reference TRBV30 and TRBJ1-1, the CDR3 gives the full variable domain: SQTIHQWPATLVQPVGSPLSLECTVEGTSNPNLYWYRQAAGRGLQLLFYSVGIGQISSEVPQNLSASRPQDRQFILSSKKLLLSDSGFYLCAWRELTEAFFGQGTRLTVV.

The chain links TRBV6-1 to TRBJ2-5; 10 bases align to TRBD1. The DNA end is a closer match to TRBJ2-7, so the J assignment may be wrong. This CDR3 has 13 residues. Germline-derived CDR1 and CDR2 are MNHNS and SASEGT. CDR3 bases: TGTGCCAGCTGGGGACAGGGGATTGACGAGCAGTACTTC. It encodes CASWGQGIDEQYF.

This rearrangement joins TRBV11-2 to TRBJ1-3, with 7 bases identical to TRBD1. Per germline, CDR1 SGHAT and CDR2 FQNNGV. The J segment lost 3 bases and the V segment lost 3 bases, leaving 8 bases of the junction unmatched. The CDR3 loop spans 16 amino acids. In DNA form, the CDR3 reads TGTGCCAGCAGCTTCCGGGACAGATGGTTTGGAAACACCATATATTTT. Encoded protein: CASSFRDRWFGNTIYF.